This T cell receptor (delta chain) was identified during a study of DNA immune sequencing with unique molecular identifiers (dated by TCRdb to the early 2020s). Looking at the study overall: gammadelta T cells were enriched from buffy coats using immunomagnetic cell separation, and their genomic DNA was sequenced. Fluorescence-activated cell sorting was used to enrich gammadelta T cells from PBMC of nine to eleven healthy individuals. In the comparison of enriched versus non-enriched samples, about 100 ng of enriched gammadelta T-cell DNA and around 0.98 ug of non-enriched PBMC DNA were sequenced. An ultrasensitive DNA-based TRD repertoire sequencing method using PCR-introduced unique molecular identifiers was developed and validated in the study. Validation of the method was performed on synthetic reference molecules and on blood samples from healthy individuals. All donors were healthy people, and roughly nine of the donors were profiled using sorted gammadelta T cells from peripheral blood.

Of note for this clone: The specificity of this receptor is unknown. A clone one base away is much larger, so this may be a read error.

Libraries came from multiplex PCR. A 32-plex assay, with primers for all 8 TRDV and 4 TRDJ genes spanning the CDR3, was used to amplify the genomic DNA. A 12-nucleotide UMI was added during two to three barcoding PCR cycles, followed by a second PCR with Illumina adapter primers. Libraries were purified with AMPure XP beads and quality-checked on a Fragment Analyzer with the HS NGS Fragment kit. The sequencing was run with an Illumina MiniSeq mid-output kit, including about 20% PhiX, and 150 cycles of paired-end reads. Concerning the study's data processing: MIGEC version 1.2.9 was used to process the reads, grouping the reads by UMI and building error-corrected consensus sequences. For post-processing, modified scripts from VDJtools version 1.2.1 were used together with the tcR R package. TCRdb reprocessed the public reads with the caller CATT; rows with the same DNA were merged afterwards. TCRdb, not the original authors, processed these V and J calls. The sample profile shows more than 4,500 delta-chain clones; under 13% of them were found once. The ten most abundant clones make up approximately 53% of the sample.

The paper's findings and limits, for the study overall: The primer-based approach cannot detect novel TRD sequences that are not targeted by the primers. TRD repertoire diversity varied between healthy donors, with several donors highly oligoclonal where top 5 clonotypes exceeded half of productive molecules. Among clonotypes in healthy donors, TRDV2 paired with TRDJ1 was identified as the most common TRD rearrangement.

The CDR3 runs 26 residues from the cysteine to the phenylalanine. The retained sequence is limited to the CDR3, 78 bases, with the frame set at the first base. Sequences TSWWSYY (CDR1) and QGS (CDR2) are obtained from the germline V gene. The sequence derives from a human donor in good health. The sequenced material came from gamma-delta T cells enriched from blood buffy coat, or unenriched PBMCs (not recorded which). The receptor chain draws on TRDV1 and TRDJ1, and 12 junctional nucleotides match TRDD3. The J gene, left out of TCRdb, was set here by checking the DNA against germline. The nucleotide sequence reads as follows: TGTTCTCTTGGGGAACGGAGGTCCTACGTGCTCTGGGGGATACGGGCGAGGAGTTGGTACACCGATAAACTCATCTTT. Its translation is CSLGERRSYVLWGIRARSWYTDKLIF.